The entry below describes one T cell receptor (beta chain). The specificity of this receptor is unknown. There are no base qualities to consult, and no much larger clone falls within one base. The CDR3, from cysteine to phenylalanine, totals 13 residues. Kept here is only the CDR3 DNA, which spans 39 bases and is read in frame from base 1. CDR1 and CDR2 are drawn from the germline V gene: ENHRY, SYGVKD. A distance of 11 bases separates the germline ends of V and J, which lose 8 bases and 0 bases respectively. The data stem from a study of technical replicates of blood from a few donors (dated by TCRdb to 2016 to 2017). Receptors were amplified or captured by the immunoSEQ multiplex PCR assay. TCRdb provides this immuneACCESS table in a form limited to in-frame rearrangements. Some clones are lacking; in checked studies, under half of them reflect an unresolved V gene, and why the rest are absent is not known. Across this sample there are more than 70,000 clones, with approximately 97% seen only once. Approximately 0.2% of the sample lies in the top ten.

The rearranged segments are TRBV10-3 and TRBJ2-7; TRBD2 is possibly the D segment (7 matching bases). The sequenced material came from T cells isolated from PBMCs. The TCR was taken from a human donor in good health. The DNA sequence follows: TGTGCCATCGGGGGGGCAGCCTCCTACGAGCAGTACTTC. Its product reads: CAIGGAASYEQYF.